The 27 T cell receptor beta chains below all came from one sample that was sequenced in a study of cytomegalovirus exposure and HLA in healthy donors. The PCR employed 60 Vbeta primers together with 13 Jbeta primers. Only in-frame clones appear in the TCRdb table, and some are missing; sequencing was by immunoSEQ multiplex PCR. The listing contains under 90,000 clones. The sample consisted of PBMCs. The receptors derive from a man aged 50-59 years in good health and CMV-seropositive.

The chain links TRBV18 to TRBJ2-3; D is possibly TRBD1 (6 bases). CDR1 KGHSH and CDR2 LQKENI come from the germline V gene. Trimming shortened V by 0 bases and J by 6 bases, and 16 bases separated the two germline ends. The CDR3 has 16 amino acids. The CDR3 sequence is CASSPPKDRRWDTQYF. In nucleotides, the CDR3 is TGTGCCAGCTCACCACCCAAAGACAGGCGATGGGATACGCAGTATTTT.

The rearrangement joins TRBV10-3 to TRBJ2-7, with 8 bases matching TRBD1. CDR1 is ENHRY and CDR2 is SYGVKD in the germline V gene. J gave up 7 bases and V 6 bases, and 11 bases lay outside the gene matches. The CDR3 extends over 14 amino acids. CDR3 sequence reads: CAISLTGVVGEQYF. In DNA, the CDR3 is TGTGCCATCAGCCTGACAGGGGTCGTGGGAGAGCAGTACTTC.

The chain employs TRBV5-1 and TRBJ2-7; 10 bases are shared with TRBD1. CDR1 is SGHRS and CDR2 is YFSETQ in the germline V gene. The CDR3 is made up of 15 amino acids. V was clipped by 2 bases and J by 4 bases; unmatched bases: 6. CDR3 residues: CASSFAGQGVYEQYF. The CDR3 DNA reads as TGCGCCAGCAGCTTCGCAGGACAGGGGGTTTACGAGCAGTACTTC.

CDR3 sequence (DNA): TGTGCCAGCCGCGTACAGGGGGCGGGCGATACGCAGTATTTT. It codes for CASRVQGAGDTQYF. The chain is built from TRBV27 and TRBJ2-3; 9 nucleotides align to TRBD1. The germline gives CDR1 MNHEY, CDR2 SMNVEV (reference sequence). The V and J ends lost 8 bases and 6 bases, in that order; junction bases with no gene match: 9. The CDR3 has 14 amino acids.

The chain links TRBV7-9 to TRBJ2-1; D unclear. This CDR3 spans 13 amino acids. Trimming took off 1 base at V and 2 bases at J, with 3 bases between the two ends. Germline V gene sequence: CDR1 SEHNR, CDR2 FQNEAQ (reference sequence). CDR3 coding DNA: TGTGCCAGCAGCTTAGGAGCCTACAATGAGCAGTTCTTC. Residues: CASSLGAYNEQFF.

The CDR3 sequence is CASSPGTAGFHSYEQYF. The CDR3 region has the DNA TGTGCCAGCAGCCCGGGGACAGCCGGATTCCACTCCTACGAGCAGTACTTC. V usage is TRBV5-4 and J usage is TRBJ2-7, with 7 nucleotides matching TRBD1. The CDR3 spans 17 residues. Germline V gives CDR1 SGHNT, CDR2 YYREEE (reference sequence). V dropped 4 bases and J dropped 0; count of bases not matched to a gene: 13.

The chain is built from TRBV6-1 and TRBJ1-5, with 9 bases aligning to TRBD1. Germline CDR1 reads MNHNS; CDR2 reads SASEGT. After removal of 5 bases from V and 6 bases from J, the junction contained 5 bases not matched to a gene. The CDR3 is 14 residues long. CDR3 sequence: CASSLQGAAQPQHF. CDR3 DNA: TGTGCCAGCAGTTTACAGGGGGCTGCTCAGCCCCAGCATTTT.

The V call is TRBV30, the J call TRBJ1-6; 8 nucleotides agree with TRBD1. The V gene end was trimmed by 1 base and the J gene end by 9 bases; junction bases not matched to a gene: 8. CDR3 length equals 15 residues. The V gene's germline CDR1 is GTSNPN and CDR2 SVGIG (reference sequence). The CDR3 spells CAWSGTGRITSPLHF. CDR3 DNA: TGTGCCTGGAGTGGGACAGGGCGAATAACTTCACCCCTCCACTTT.

The chain combines TRBV30 with TRBJ1-1, with a weak D call TRBD1 (6 bases). V was clipped by 3 bases and J by 11 bases, with 25 bases between them. The CDR3 runs to 15 residues. Per germline, CDR1 GTSNPN and CDR2 SVGIG (reference sequence). The CDR3 nucleotides read TGTGCCTGGAGCCCATGGACGGGGGCGCGGGGGCGTGCTTTCTTT. It encodes CAWSPWTGARGRAFF.

A word on this clone: In the same sample, other DNA sequences code for this CDR3. The J gene is TRBJ1-1, the V gene TRBV5-1, with 7 bases lining up with TRBD1. The germline gives CDR1 SGHRS, CDR2 YFSETQ. With V trimmed by 4 bases and J by 3 bases, 3 bases remained unmatched. There are 13 residues in the CDR3. CDR3 DNA sequence: TGCGCCAGCAGCCTCGACAGGGACACTGAAGCTTTCTTT. Translation: CASSLDRDTEAFF.

The chain is built from TRBV5-1 and TRBJ2-3; D remains unclear. The V end lost 5 bases, the J end lost 6 bases, and 19 bases lay between the germline ends. CDR1 is SGHRS and CDR2 is YFSETQ in the germline V gene. This CDR3 region has 15 residues. The CDR3 sequence: CASRLSRTTSDTQYF. In DNA, the CDR3 is TGCGCCAGCAGATTAAGTCGTACAACCTCGGATACGCAGTATTTT.

This chain uses TRBV9 with TRBJ2-2, with D perhaps TRBD2 (6 bases). CDR1 is SGDLS, CDR2 YYNGEE, per germline. Trimming pared 0 bases from V and 5 bases from J, leaving 14 bases between. The CDR3 runs to 16 residues. The CDR3 here is CASSVEEGRWTGELFF. For the CDR3, the DNA is TGTGCCAGCAGCGTAGAGGAGGGGCGCTGGACCGGGGAGCTGTTTTTT.

V gene TRBV7-3 combines with J gene TRBJ2-7; D is possibly TRBD2 (5 bases). From germline, CDR1 is SGHTA and CDR2 FQGTGA. Between the trimmed V and J ends, which lost 2 bases and 2 bases, there was a span of 16 bases. CDR3 length: 16 residues. CDR3 loop: CASSLPERNNTYEQYF. The DNA for the CDR3 is TGTGCCAGCAGCTTACCCGAGCGGAATAATACCTACGAGCAGTACTTC.

V is TRBV10-2 and J is TRBJ1-4, with TRBD1 as a possible D gene (6 bases). The germline V and J ends were trimmed by 0 bases and 8 bases, with 13 bases remaining between them. CDR3 length: 15 amino acids. Germline V gene lookup returns CDR1 WSHSY and CDR2 SAAADI. CDR3 nucleotide sequence: TGCGCCAGCAGTGAGTCGCAGGGGTCAAGGGAAAAACTGTTTTTT. It is translated as CASSESQGSREKLFF.

The rearrangement uses TRBV7-9 and TRBJ1-2, with TRBD1 as a possible D gene (5 bases). This CDR3 comprises 14 residues. Germline values: CDR1 SEHNR, CDR2 FQNEAQ (reference sequence). Trimming took off 2 bases at V and 8 bases at J, with 15 bases between the two ends. The CDR3 sequence: CASSLLFREGGYTF. The CDR3 DNA follows: TGTGCCAGCAGCTTATTGTTCAGGGAAGGCGGCTACACCTTC.

The chain employs TRBV18 and TRBJ1-1, with D uncertain. V was shortened by 5 bases and J by 2 bases, with 12 bases between the two germline ends. Germline loops: CDR1 KGHSH, CDR2 LQKENI. CDR3 length: 14 amino acids. The CDR3 sequence is CASSISRRNTEAFF. CDR3 nucleotide sequence: TGTGCCAGCTCAATCTCTAGGCGAAACACTGAAGCTTTCTTT.

The rearrangement links TRBV7-9 to TRBJ1-2, with D perhaps matching TRBD1 (5 bases). V lost 8 bases to trimming and J lost 2 bases, with 18 bases between them. The CDR3 extends over 15 amino acids. Germline V gene lookup returns CDR1 SEHNR and CDR2 FQNEAQ (reference sequence). The CDR3 DNA reads TGTGCCAGCGACCTTTTGGGGCATCGAAACTATGGCTACACCTTC. It yields the protein CASDLLGHRNYGYTF. Filled out from reference TRBV7-9 and TRBJ1-2, the complete variable domain reads DTGVSQNPRHKITKRGQNVTFRCDPISEHNRLYWYRQTLGQGPEFLTYFQNEAQLEKSRLLSDRFSAERPKGSFSTLEIQRTEQGDSAMYLCASDLLGHRNYGYTFGSGTRLTVV.

The chain has TRBV10-1 and TRBJ2-2, with 11 nucleotides matching TRBD2. The CDR3 extends over 18 amino acids. V shed 4 bases and J 4 bases; nucleotides not matched to a gene: 11. The germline CDR1 and CDR2 sequences are WNHNN and SYGVQD (reference sequence). The DNA of the CDR3 is TGCGCCAGCAGTGGGCCGGGGCTAGCGGGAGGAGGCACCGGGGAGCTGTTTTTT. Protein sequence: CASSGPGLAGGGTGELFF.

Concerning this clone itself: The junction shows a germline mismatch at one end, possibly a read error. This rearrangement joins TRBV7-7 to TRBJ2-5; D call uncertain. The CDR3 is 14 amino acids. CDR1 is SSHAT, CDR2 FNYEAQ, per germline (reference sequence). CDR3 sequence (DNA): TGTGCTAGCAGCTTAGTCGCTTCGAGCGAGACCCAGTACTTC. Translated, it gives CASSLVASSETQYF.

DNA of the CDR3: TGTGCCAGCAGCCCCCGGACTAGCGGGAGGAGTGAAGAGCAGTTCTTC. It yields the protein CASSPRTSGRSEEQFF. The V call is TRBV14, the J call TRBJ2-1; 14 bases align to TRBD2. This CDR3 is 16 amino acids long. Germline CDR1 and CDR2: SGHDN and FVKESK. J lost 10 bases, V lost 4 bases, and 9 bases had no gene match.

V is TRBV11-3 and J is TRBJ1-2, with a weak D call TRBD1 (6 bases). V lost 5 bases and J 8 bases, leaving 15 bases between the germline ends. Per germline, CDR1 SGHNT and CDR2 YENEEA. CDR3 length equals 13 residues. CDR3 in DNA: TGTGCCAGCAGCCAGGGGACGGTGTTGGGCTACACCTTC. Protein sequence: CASSQGTVLGYTF.

The chain uses TRBV6-5 and TRBJ1-1; the D gene is possibly TRBD1 (5 bases). From germline, CDR1 is MNHEY and CDR2 SVGAGI. The V and J ends lost 3 bases and 5 bases respectively, with 13 bases between them. The length of the CDR3 is 14 residues. CDR3 in amino acids: CASSYAGVGTEAFF. The CDR3 DNA reads TGTGCCAGCAGTTATGCGGGGGTAGGGACTGAAGCTTTCTTT.

As for this clone: The same CDR3 arises from other DNA sequences in this sample as well. This sequence joins TRBV2 and TRBJ1-2, with 8 bases matching TRBD1. This CDR3 comprises 15 residues. Unmatched junction bases numbered 15, after V lost 8 bases and J lost 7 bases. Germline lookup yields CDR1 SNHLY and CDR2 FYNNEI. This CDR3 is CASALLQGGVGGYTF. The DNA for the CDR3 is TGTGCCAGCGCCCTTTTACAGGGGGGTGTCGGTGGCTACACCTTC.

The chain carries TRBV30 and TRBJ1-1, with D tentatively TRBD1 (6 bases). The CDR3 consists of 18 residues. V gave up 4 bases and J gave up 2 bases, with 26 bases separating them. Per germline, CDR1 GTSNPN and CDR2 SVGIG (reference sequence). CDR3 loop: CAWTLSDRPAYNNTEAFF. DNA for the CDR3: TGTGCCTGGACCCTCTCGGACAGACCGGCTTATAATAACACTGAAGCTTTCTTT.

The chain joins TRBV18 to TRBJ2-5, with 10 bases matching TRBD2. The CDR3 has 15 residues. Losses at the gene ends were 4 bases for V and 4 bases for J; bases not matched to a gene: 6. Germline values: CDR1 KGHSH, CDR2 LQKENI. DNA for the CDR3: TGTGCCAGCTCACTAACTAGCGGGATGGGAGAGACCCAGTACTTC. The encoded protein is CASSLTSGMGETQYF.

The chain recombines TRBV9 with TRBJ2-2; D possibly corresponds to TRBD2 (5 bases). Deletions cut 0 bases from V and 5 bases from J, with 14 bases between. Germline V gene sequence: CDR1 SGDLS, CDR2 YYNGEE. This CDR3 is 16 amino acids long. The CDR3 spells CASSVGAARATGELFF. The CDR3 DNA sequence: TGTGCCAGCAGCGTAGGGGCCGCGAGGGCTACCGGGGAGCTGTTTTTT.

This chain connects TRBV29-1 to TRBJ2-1; D uncertain. Between the trimmed V and J ends, which lost 2 bases and 1 base, there was a span of 12 bases. The CDR3 contains 15 residues. Germline CDR1 is SQVTM and CDR2 is ANQGSEA. The CDR3 DNA is TGCAGCGTTGAACGCAGCGAGTATTCCTACAATGAGCAGTTCTTC. Protein sequence: CSVERSEYSYNEQFF.